This passage covers 4 T cell receptor beta chains from one sample sequenced in a study of T cell responses to AZD1222 COVID-19 vaccine. Measured with immunoSEQ multiplex PCR; TCRdb has only the in-frame clones, and not every one. The sample carries about 96,000 clones, around 91% recorded once. The source material was peripheral blood, sampled on day 0 of MenACWY control vaccination. The receptors come from an adult in good health.

This chain links TRBV10-3 with TRBJ1-2; D is unclear. The V and J ends lost 5 bases and 7 bases respectively, with 14 bases between them. Germline-derived CDR1 and CDR2 are ENHRY and SYGVKD. CDR3 length equals 13 residues. CDR3 region: CAISPVGLGGYTF. The CDR3 DNA sequence: TGTGCCATCAGTCCCGTGGGTCTGGGTGGCTACACCTTC.

The chain recombines TRBV5-1 with TRBJ2-1, with no clear D. This CDR3 has 12 amino acids. Between the trimmed V and J ends, which lost 2 bases and 7 bases, there was a span of 7 bases. Germline loops: CDR1 SGHRS, CDR2 YFSETQ. The CDR3 loop reads CASSFSRNEQFF. CDR3 nucleotide sequence: TGCGCCAGCAGCTTTAGCAGGAATGAGCAGTTCTTC.

The rearrangement uses TRBV28 and TRBJ2-1, with a possible D match to TRBD2 (5 bases). Germline V lookup: CDR1 MDHEN, CDR2 SYDVKM. The V end was cut by 5 bases, the J end by 10 bases, with 15 bases between. CDR3 size: 13 residues. Here the CDR3 reads CASSLATLGEQFF. In DNA form, the CDR3 reads TGTGCCAGCAGTCTAGCAACCTTAGGGGAGCAGTTCTTC.

The chain couples TRBV28 to TRBJ1-5, with a tentative D call TRBD1 (6 bases). The V gene lost 6 bases and the J gene lost 4 bases, with 7 bases spanning the gap. Germline CDR1 is MDHEN and CDR2 is SYDVKM. The length of the CDR3 is 12 residues. The CDR3 sequence: CASRTGNQPQHF. The CDR3, as DNA: TGTGCCAGCAGAACAGGGAATCAGCCCCAGCATTTT.